This T cell receptor (beta chain) was recovered during a study of blood T cell repertoires in COVID-19 (TCRdb year 2020). With respect to the entire study: The collaborator samples originated in the United States, Italy and Spain and spanned the acute and convalescent phases of COVID-19. The material from the prospective study consisted of cDNA or gDNA derived from T cells, B-cell-depleted T cells, or PBMCs. Subjects who had been exposed to COVID-19, were actively infected with it, or had recovered from it provided the deeply sampled blood TCRbeta repertoires that made up the dataset. The repertoires were released in a freely available public database meant as a resource for research on the immune response to SARS-CoV-2. Where HLA class I and class II types were available, the types were taken from metadata supplied by the sample provider, not from assay-based typing. A de-identified subject ID, COVID-19 status, age in years and sex were almost always included in the sample metadata. Samples were obtained from the ongoing ImmuneRACE study (first 160 participants) and from 1,254 subjects provided by 6 global collaborators. Broader findings and caveats from the paper: How much clinical and demographic metadata was included differed by source and by participant, and the metadata was provided uncurated.

CDR1 SGDLS and CDR2 YYNGEE were looked up in the germline V gene. The CDR3 sequence holds 15 residues, the cysteine and phenylalanine included. Only the CDR3 DNA stays, 45 bases, in frame from base 1. V lost 1 base and J lost 5 bases; the stretch between them is 10 bases long. TCRbeta CDR3 regions were amplified from genomic DNA using the immunoSEQ Assay, a bias-controlled multiplex PCR. The study's processing was this. The number of nucleated cells in each sample was estimated from the amplification of reference gene primers within the assay. To quantify the absolute abundance of each unique TCRbeta CDR3 rearrangement, sequence reads were collapsed and filtered. Productive Simpson clonality was computed per sample as the square root of Simpson's diversity index over productive rearrangements. TCRdb obtained this table from immuneACCESS and retained in-frame rearrangements with V and J assigned. These tables miss some clones; where compared with another copy, unresolved V genes account for less than half of the shortfall, and the remainder is unexplained. V and J calls and clone size are given by that table; D and trimming were obtained from the DNA. Here the sample has hundreds of thousands of clones; 87% occur a single time. The ten largest clones represent just under 6.5% of the sample.

One collaborating source in Seattle enrolled patients while the patients were actively infected and followed the patients over time throughout the course of disease. The collaborating institutions used their own protocols to collect whole blood in K2EDTA tubes. Collaborator samples were shipped for TCRbeta analysis as frozen whole blood, isolated PBMCs, or DNA extracted from either sample type. For this clone: The antigen this receptor binds is unknown. No much larger clonotype is one base removed from it; base qualities were not supplied.

The TCR originated in a woman aged 45-65 years with COVID-19, enrolled during active disease. Source material: peripheral blood. This chain is built from TRBV9 and TRBJ1-6; TRBD1 is perhaps the D gene, given 6 matching bases. The CDR3 sequence is CASSVTGINNSPLHF. The DNA reads as follows: TGTGCCAGCAGCGTAACAGGGATCAATAATTCACCCCTCCACTTT.